A single sample gave rise to the 10 T cell receptor beta chains below, sequenced in a study of blood T cells in healthy people across ages. A J-beta primer mix and a sample-barcoded 5' primer were used in a second PCR of about 7 to 12 cycles. TCRdb fed the 5' RACE reads into MiXCR, producing one record per CDR3 protein. This table holds approximately 2,000,000 distinct CDR3 sequences, about 39% found once. The sequenced sample was blood. Receptors were obtained from a human donor in good health.

Only a few counts were recorded for this clonotype. V and J are TRBV7-9 and TRBJ2-3; TRBD1 might be the D (6 bases). Trimming stripped 5 bases from V and 0 bases from J, with 15 bases between. The CDR3 is 16 residues long. Germline CDR1 and CDR2: SEHNR and FQNEAQ (reference sequence). CDR3 DNA: TGTGCCAGCAGCCAACTAGGGGGTCCTAGCACAGATACGCAGTATTTT. Its translation: CASSQLGGPSTDTQYF.

The chain joins TRBV7-9 to TRBJ2-1; D is possibly TRBD1 (6 bases). The ends were cut back, 5 bases at V and 9 bases at J, with 14 bases in the middle. Germline CDR1 SEHNR, CDR2 FQNEAQ (reference sequence). The CDR3 has 13 amino acids. The CDR3 DNA reads TGTGCCAGCAGCCGATCTCAGGGGTTTGAGCAGTTCTTC. It is translated as CASSRSQGFEQFF.

The chain uses TRBV6-1 and TRBJ2-7, with D tentatively TRBD1 or TRBD2 (5 bases each). Germline CDR1 is MNHNS and CDR2 is SASEGT. With 6 bases removed from V and 4 bases from J, the gap between germline ends came to 16 bases. This CDR3 spans 14 amino acids. The CDR3 sequence: CASRMGPHSYEQYF. CDR3 coding DNA: TGTGCCAGCAGGATGGGACCGCACTCTTACGAGCAGTACTTC.

CDR3 protein: CASSLTRQAPLHF. The CDR3 DNA reads TGTGCCAGCAGCTTAACCCGGCAGGCACCCCTCCACTTT. This chain uses TRBV7-3 with TRBJ1-6; no definite D call. The V gene's germline CDR1 is SGHTA and CDR2 FQGTGA. Trimming left V 0 bases short and J 11 bases short, with 8 bases between. The CDR3 is 13 amino acids.

The chain combines TRBV12-3 or TRBV12-4 with TRBJ2-7, with 13 bases aligning to TRBD2. V was pared by 8 bases and J by 5 bases, with 15 bases of the junction left unmatched. CDR3 length equals 17 residues. In DNA, the CDR3 is TGTGCCAGCGGATGGGAACTAGCGGGGGGGCGAATGAACGAGCAGTACTTC. Its translation: CASGWELAGGRMNEQYF.

This chain connects TRBV4-2 to TRBJ1-4; D is undetermined. This CDR3 is built from 15 residues. Germline V gene lookup returns CDR1 LGHNA and CDR2 YNFKEQ. V dropped 0 bases and J dropped 6 bases, with 11 bases sitting between them. The CDR3 DNA reads as TGTGCCAGCAGCCAAGAGCCATTTCGGGATGAAAAACTGTTTTTT. Translating gives CASSQEPFRDEKLFF.

Of note for this clonotype: A read error may account for a junction end that differs from germline. For the CDR3, the DNA is TGTGCCAGCAGTTACGGTGGGGCAGGGGGCTACAATAAGCAGTTCTTC. This gives the protein CASSYGGAGGYNKQFF. This sequence joins TRBV6-6 and TRBJ2-1; 8 bases line up with TRBD1. The germline V gene has CDR1 MNHNY and CDR2 SVGAGI (reference sequence). This CDR3 spans 16 amino acids.

On this clonotype: One junction end disagrees with the germline gene, perhaps due to a read error. The CDR3 sequence is CAGSFPHDLAFF. The CDR3 nucleotides are TGTGCCGGCAGTTTCCCCCACGACTTAGCTTTCTTT. The chain links TRBV12-3 or TRBV12-4 to TRBJ1-1; no reliable D call. The CDR3 spans 12 residues.

This clonotype turned up a few times. The genes are TRBV13 and TRBJ2-3; D is ambiguous. This CDR3 has 17 residues. The germline gives CDR1 PRHDT, CDR2 FYEKMQ (reference sequence). V was shortened by 2 bases and J by 2 bases, with 17 bases between the two germline ends. The CDR3 DNA is TGTGCCAGCAGCTTAATGTTGGGTGGGTCAGACACAGATACGCAGTATTTT. Protein product: CASSLMLGGSDTDTQYF.

The J gene is TRBJ1-1, the V gene TRBV29-1; no definite D call. Germline V gene sequence: CDR1 SQVTM, CDR2 ANQGSEA. This CDR3 region has 11 residues. Between the trimmed V and J ends, which lost 7 bases and 3 bases, there was a span of 9 bases. The CDR3 region is CSGEFDTEAFF. CDR3 nucleotides: TGCAGCGGAGAATTTGACACTGAAGCTTTCTTT.